The T cell receptor (beta chain) described here comes from a study of blood T cell repertoires in COVID-19. Clones were read by immunoSEQ multiplex PCR, and TCRdb kept only the in-frame ones, dropping some. The data hold around 290,000 clones, with 88% observed a single time. V dropped 4 bases and J dropped 2 bases, with 10 bases sitting between them. Germline-derived CDR1 and CDR2 are SGHNT and YYREEE (reference sequence). This CDR3 region has 13 residues. Sequenced material: PBMCs or T cells enriched from blood (not recorded which). The chain links TRBV5-4 to TRBJ2-7, with D maybe TRBD1 (5 bases). This sequence was found in a woman between 25 and 40 years old who had recovered from COVID-19. The CDR3 DNA is TGTGCCAGCAGCCGACAGAATCCCTACGAGCAGTACTTC. Its protein product is CASSRQNPYEQYF.